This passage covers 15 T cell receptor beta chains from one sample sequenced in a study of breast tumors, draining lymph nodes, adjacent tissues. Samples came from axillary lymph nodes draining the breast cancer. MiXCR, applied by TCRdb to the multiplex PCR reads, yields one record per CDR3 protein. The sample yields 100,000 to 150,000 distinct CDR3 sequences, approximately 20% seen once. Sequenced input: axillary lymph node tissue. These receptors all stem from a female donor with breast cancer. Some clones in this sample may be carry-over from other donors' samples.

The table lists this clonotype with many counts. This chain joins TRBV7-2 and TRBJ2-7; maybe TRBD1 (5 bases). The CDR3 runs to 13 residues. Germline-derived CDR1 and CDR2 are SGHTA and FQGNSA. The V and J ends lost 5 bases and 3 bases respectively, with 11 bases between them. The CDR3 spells CASSQQVNYEQYF. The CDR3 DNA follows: TGTGCCAGCAGCCAACAGGTAAACTACGAGCAGTACTTC. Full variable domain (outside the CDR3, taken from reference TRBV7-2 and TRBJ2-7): GAGVSQSPSNKVTEKGKDVELRCDPISGHTALYWYRQSLGQGLEFLIYFQGNSAPDKSGLPSDRFSAERTGGSVSTLTIQRTQQEDSAVYLCASSQQVNYEQYFGPGTRLTVT.

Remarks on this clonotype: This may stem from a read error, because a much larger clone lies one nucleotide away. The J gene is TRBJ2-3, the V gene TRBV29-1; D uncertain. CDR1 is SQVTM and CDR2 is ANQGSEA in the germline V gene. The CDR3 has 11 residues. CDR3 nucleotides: TGCAGCGGCGACCTAGGGAATACGCGGTATTTT. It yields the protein CSGDLGNTRYF.

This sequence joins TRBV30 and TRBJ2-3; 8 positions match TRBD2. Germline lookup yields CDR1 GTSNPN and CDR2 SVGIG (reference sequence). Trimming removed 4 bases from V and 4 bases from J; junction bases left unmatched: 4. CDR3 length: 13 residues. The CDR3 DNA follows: TGTGCCTGGACCGGACTAGCAGCAGATACGCAGTATTTT. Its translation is CAWTGLAADTQYF.

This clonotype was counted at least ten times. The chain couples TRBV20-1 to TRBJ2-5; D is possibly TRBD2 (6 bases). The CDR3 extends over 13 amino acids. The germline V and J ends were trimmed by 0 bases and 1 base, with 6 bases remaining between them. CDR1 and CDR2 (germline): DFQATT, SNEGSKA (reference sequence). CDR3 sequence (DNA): TGCAGTGCTAGAGATAGCGGCCAAGAGACCCAGTACTTC. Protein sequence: CSARDSGQETQYF.

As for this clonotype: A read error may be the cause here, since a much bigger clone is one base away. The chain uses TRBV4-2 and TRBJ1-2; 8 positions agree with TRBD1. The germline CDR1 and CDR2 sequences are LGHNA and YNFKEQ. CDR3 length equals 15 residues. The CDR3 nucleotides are TGTGCCGGCAGCCAAGACCTTCGGGACAGGTCTGGCTACACCTTC. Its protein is CAGSQDLRDRSGYTF.

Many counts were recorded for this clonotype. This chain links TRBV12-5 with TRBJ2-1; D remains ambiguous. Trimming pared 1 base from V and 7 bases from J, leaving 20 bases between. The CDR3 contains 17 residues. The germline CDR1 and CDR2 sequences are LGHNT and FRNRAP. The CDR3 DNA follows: TGTGCTAGTGGTTTGGGACTGGGCAACCAAAAGGCGAATGAGCAGTTCTTC. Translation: CASGLGLGNQKANEQFF. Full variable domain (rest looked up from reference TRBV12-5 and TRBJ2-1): DARVTQTPRHKVTEMGQEVTMRCQPILGHNTVFWYRQTMMQGLELLAYFRNRAPLDDSGMPKDRFSAEMPDATLATLKIQPSEPRDSAVYFCASGLGLGNQKANEQFFGPGTRLTVL.

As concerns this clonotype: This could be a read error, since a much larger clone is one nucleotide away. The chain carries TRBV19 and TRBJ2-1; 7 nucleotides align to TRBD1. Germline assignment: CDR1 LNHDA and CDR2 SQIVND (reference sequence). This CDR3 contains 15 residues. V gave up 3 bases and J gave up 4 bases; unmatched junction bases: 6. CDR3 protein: CASSMRQGMYNEQFF. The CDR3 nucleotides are TGTGCCAGTAGTATGAGACAGGGTATGTACAATGAGCAGTTCTTC.

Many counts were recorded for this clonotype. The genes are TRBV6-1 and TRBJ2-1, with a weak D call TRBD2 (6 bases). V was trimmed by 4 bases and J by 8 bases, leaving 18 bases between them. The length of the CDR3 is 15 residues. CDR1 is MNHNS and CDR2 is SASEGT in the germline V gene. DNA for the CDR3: TGTGCCAGCAGTGTGGAGGGAACGGGATTGTATGAGCAGTTCTTC. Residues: CASSVEGTGLYEQFF.

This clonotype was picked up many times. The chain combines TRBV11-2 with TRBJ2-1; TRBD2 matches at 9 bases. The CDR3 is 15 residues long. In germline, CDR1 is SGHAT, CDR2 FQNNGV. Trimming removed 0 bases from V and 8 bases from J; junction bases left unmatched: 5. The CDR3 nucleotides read TGTGCCAGCAGCTTAGATATTGGGACTAGCTATGAGCAGTTCTTC. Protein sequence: CASSLDIGTSYEQFF.

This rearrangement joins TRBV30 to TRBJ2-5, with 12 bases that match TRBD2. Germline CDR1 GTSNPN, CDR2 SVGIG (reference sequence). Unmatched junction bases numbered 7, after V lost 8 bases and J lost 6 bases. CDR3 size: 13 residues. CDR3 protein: CALGLAGLKTQYF. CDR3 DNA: TGTGCCCTCGGACTAGCGGGACTAAAGACCCAGTACTTC.

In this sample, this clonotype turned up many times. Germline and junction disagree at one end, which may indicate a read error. The CDR3 sequence is CASRIAGGLLSSYNEQFF. The CDR3 DNA reads as TGTGCCAGTAGGATAGCGGGAGGACTATTGAGCTCCTACAATGAGCAGTTCTTC. The V gene is TRBV19, the J gene TRBJ2-1; TRBD2 aligns across 10 bases. Germline CDR1 reads LNHDA; CDR2 reads SQIVND (reference sequence). The length of the CDR3 is 18 residues.

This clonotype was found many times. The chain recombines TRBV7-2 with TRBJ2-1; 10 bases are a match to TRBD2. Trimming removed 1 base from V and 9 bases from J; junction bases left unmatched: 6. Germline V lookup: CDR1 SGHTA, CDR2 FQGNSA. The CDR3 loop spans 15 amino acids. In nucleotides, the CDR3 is TGTGCCAGCAGCTTAGGGGCTAGCGGGAGTCCTGAGCAGTTCTTC. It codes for CASSLGASGSPEQFF.

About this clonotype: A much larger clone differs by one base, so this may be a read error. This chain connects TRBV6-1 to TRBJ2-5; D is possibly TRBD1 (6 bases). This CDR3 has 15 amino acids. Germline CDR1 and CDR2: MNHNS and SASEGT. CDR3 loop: CASTRVGGGGEAQYF. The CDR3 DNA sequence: TGTGCCAGCACCAGGGTAGGGGGTGGAGGAGAGGCCCAGTACTTC.

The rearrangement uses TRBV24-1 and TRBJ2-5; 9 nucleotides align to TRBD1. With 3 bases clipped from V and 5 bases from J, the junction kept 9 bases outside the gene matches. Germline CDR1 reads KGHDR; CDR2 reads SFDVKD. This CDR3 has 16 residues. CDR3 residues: CATSDLGQGVSETQYF. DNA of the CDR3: TGTGCCACCAGTGATCTGGGACAGGGCGTATCGGAGACCCAGTACTTC.

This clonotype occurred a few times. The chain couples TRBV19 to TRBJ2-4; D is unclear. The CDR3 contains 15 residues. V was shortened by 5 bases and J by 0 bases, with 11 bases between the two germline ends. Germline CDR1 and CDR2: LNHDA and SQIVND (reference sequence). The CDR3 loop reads CASSSAELAKNIQYF. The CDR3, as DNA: TGTGCCAGTAGTTCCGCCGAGCTAGCCAAAAACATTCAGTACTTC.